This TCR beta chain came from a study of somatic mutations in cytotoxic T cells in rheumatoid arthritis. This clone turned up a few times. By positive magnetic bead selection, CD4+ and CD8+ cells were isolated, and their purity was checked by flow cytometry. Profiled with immunoSEQ multiplex PCR; TCRdb holds only in-frame clones, not every one. This sample has more than 10,000 clones, with around 77% found just once. Material for sequencing was CD8+ T cells sorted from blood. This receptor was taken from a man aged 50-59 years in good health.

The CDR3 is CASSQDVGQSYEQYF. The DNA of the CDR3 is TGCGCCAGCAGCCAAGATGTGGGACAGAGCTACGAGCAGTACTTC. The chain combines TRBV4-1 with TRBJ2-7; TRBD1 matches 7 bases. Trimming at V came to 0 bases and at J to 3 bases, leaving 5 bases not matched to a gene. In germline, CDR1 is MGHRA, CDR2 YSYEKL. This CDR3 has 15 residues.